This T cell receptor (beta chain) was found in a study of CD8 T cells in ankylosing spondylitis. Study-level results: Past studies reported some motif variants in reactive arthritis synovial fluid and blood. Relatively scarce in peripheral blood, disease-linked clones were CD8+.

Between the trimmed V and J ends, which lost 1 base and 2 bases, there was a span of 15 bases. CDR3 length equals 15 residues. Germline CDR1 is DFQATT and CDR2 is SNEGSKA (reference sequence). This clonotype appeared once. Antigen: not known. TCRdb independently ran MiXCR on the 5' RACE reads; one entry per CDR3 protein. The sample lists 200,000 or so distinct CDR3 sequences; around 25% were seen once. The J gene is TRBJ2-7, the V gene TRBV20-1; D unresolved. The source material was blood, either unsorted or a sorted T cell fraction (not recorded which). The TCR was taken from a male donor with ankylosing spondylitis or in good health (not recorded which). In DNA form, the CDR3 reads TGCAGTGCTAGAGCGAAGGCCAATGGGCCCTACGAGCAGTACTTC. Translation: CSARAKANGPYEQYF.